Detailed here is one T cell receptor (beta chain). CDR3 size: 13 residues. CDR1 is SQVTM, CDR2 ANQGSEA, per germline. V dropped 7 bases and J dropped 7 bases, with 14 bases sitting between them. As processed by the authors: Amplification from reference gene primers served as the basis for estimated nucleated cell counts. Clones were sequenced by immunoSEQ multiplex PCR, and TCRdb holds only the in-frame ones, with some missing. From that table come the V and J calls and clone size; the DNA was used to work out D and trimming. This sample yields some 100,000 clones, of which about 92% are seen a single time; roughly 6.4% belongs to the top ten. This sample stems from a study of blood T cell repertoires in COVID-19. Overall study context: Collection of acute and convalescent COVID-19 samples took place in the United States, Italy and Spain.

The sequence was obtained from a woman aged 55-75 years with active COVID-19. The chain uses TRBV29-1 and TRBJ1-6; no reliable D call. The sequencing input was peripheral blood. The CDR3, as DNA: TGCAGCGCTACGTGGGGAGACAATTCACCCCTCCACTTT. It is translated as CSATWGDNSPLHF.